Presented here are 22 T cell receptor beta chains from one specimen sequenced in a study of blood T cell repertoires in COVID-19. The repertoire was sequenced with immunoSEQ multiplex PCR; TCRdb's copy has only in-frame clones and lacks some. In the table there are about 200,000 clones, around nine tenths of which are singletons. The sample comprised peripheral blood. These receptor sequences come from a young man with active or convalescent COVID-19.

The V and J genes are TRBV25-1 and TRBJ1-2; 9 bases align to TRBD1. Unmatched junction bases numbered 4, after V lost 2 bases and J lost 3 bases. The V gene's germline CDR1 is MGHDK and CDR2 SYGVNS. The CDR3 runs to 15 residues. CDR3 sequence: CASSEPGQGDYGYTF. CDR3 nucleotides: TGTGCCAGCAGTGAACCGGGACAGGGCGACTATGGCTACACCTTC.

This chain links TRBV11-1 with TRBJ2-7; D not certain. Deletions cut 3 bases from V and 6 bases from J, with 12 bases between. CDR1 is SGHAT, CDR2 FQDESV, per germline (reference sequence). This CDR3 spans 13 amino acids. CDR3 bases: TGTGCCAGCAGCTTCAGAGGCCGAGGCGAGCAGTACTTC. Residues: CASSFRGRGEQYF.

The rearrangement uses TRBV7-2 and TRBJ2-7; 10 bases are shared with TRBD2. V shed 5 bases and J 2 bases; nucleotides not matched to a gene: 6. From germline, CDR1 is SGHTA and CDR2 FQGNSA. CDR3 length equals 15 residues. This chain's CDR3 is CASSAGLAAPYEQYF. DNA of the CDR3: TGTGCCAGCAGCGCAGGACTAGCGGCGCCCTACGAGCAGTACTTC.

Details on this clone: Other DNA variants within this sample encode the same CDR3. The genes are TRBV30 and TRBJ2-3, with D possibly TRBD2 on 7 matching bases. The CDR3 covers 14 residues. Looked up from germline, CDR1 is GTSNPN and CDR2 is SVGIG (reference sequence). Trimming shortened V by 0 bases and J by 1 base, and 8 bases separated the two germline ends. The CDR3 spells CAWSVGGGTDTQYF. The CDR3 DNA sequence: TGTGCCTGGAGTGTAGGGGGGGGCACAGATACGCAGTATTTT.

The rearrangement uses TRBV12-3 or TRBV12-4 and TRBJ2-1, with TRBD2 as a possible D gene (6 bases). Trimming removed 1 base from V and 12 bases from J, with 10 bases in between. The length of the CDR3 is 12 residues. The CDR3 reads CASSLGLGGQFF. In DNA form, the CDR3 reads TGTGCCAGCAGTTTAGGGTTGGGGGGGCAGTTCTTC.

The CDR3 protein is CASSSNSGSGTQYF. The CDR3 bases are TGTGCCAGCAGCTCGAATAGCGGGAGCGGGACCCAGTACTTC. The V gene is TRBV13, the J gene TRBJ2-5, with 9 bases fitting TRBD2. CDR3 length: 14 residues. In germline, CDR1 is PRHDT, CDR2 FYEKMQ (reference sequence). V lost 4 bases and J lost 7; bases outside the gene matches: 7.

This chain links TRBV27 with TRBJ2-7; 8 positions match TRBD1. Losses at the gene ends were 5 bases for V and 2 bases for J; bases not matched to a gene: 14. The length of the CDR3 is 17 residues. Germline V lookup: CDR1 MNHEY, CDR2 SMNVEV (reference sequence). The CDR3 loop is CASSPRFLTGATYEQYF. In nucleotides, the CDR3 is TGTGCCAGCAGTCCCAGGTTCTTGACAGGGGCGACCTACGAGCAGTACTTC.

The chain has TRBV6-2 or TRBV6-3 and TRBJ1-5, with 7 bases lining up with TRBD1. Per the germline V gene, CDR1 is MNHEY and CDR2 is SVGEGT. V trimming: 5 bases; J trimming: 2 bases; junction bases outside the gene matches: 6. The CDR3 is made up of 15 amino acids. Here the CDR3 reads CASSPTGFGNQPQHF. CDR3 DNA sequence: TGTGCCAGCAGTCCGACAGGGTTCGGCAATCAGCCCCAGCATTTT.

There are a few counts of this clone. This sequence joins TRBV6-1 and TRBJ1-2, with TRBD1 matching 8 bases. Germline V gives CDR1 MNHNS, CDR2 SASEGT. V lost 4 bases and J lost 2; bases outside the gene matches: 9. The CDR3 runs to 16 residues. CDR3 in amino acids: CASSARTGPSNYGYTF. DNA for the CDR3: TGTGCCAGCAGTGCTAGGACAGGGCCTTCGAACTATGGCTACACCTTC.

V is TRBV7-2 and J is TRBJ2-3; 13 bases are shared with TRBD2. There are 17 residues in the CDR3. V shed 1 base, J shed 3 bases, and the junction held 4 bases outside the gene matches. CDR1 is SGHTA and CDR2 is FQGNSA in the germline V gene. The CDR3 DNA sequence: TGTGCCAGCAGCTTAGGGACTAGCGGGAGTAGGACAGATACGCAGTATTTT. Translation gives CASSLGTSGSRTDTQYF.

The chain joins TRBV5-4 to TRBJ2-5, with 9 positions matching TRBD2. The CDR3 covers 14 residues. Trimming took 5 bases from V and 5 from J; bases not matched to a gene: 7. Per germline, CDR1 SGHNT and CDR2 YYREEE (reference sequence). CDR3 DNA sequence: TGTGCCAGCAGATTTGGCGGGGGGGACGAGACCCAGTACTTC. As protein: CASRFGGGDETQYF. The full variable domain, its missing parts supplied by reference TRBV5-4 and TRBJ2-5, is ETGVTQSPTHLIKTRGQQVTLRCSSQSGHNTVSWYQQALGQGPQFIFQYYREEENGRGNFPPRFSGLQFPNYSSELNVNALELDDSALYLCASRFGGGDETQYFGPGTRLLVL.

The V gene is TRBV18, the J gene TRBJ1-1; possibly TRBD1 for D (6 bases). The CDR3 spans 17 residues. Germline values: CDR1 KGHSH, CDR2 LQKENI. Trimming removed 0 bases at V and 0 bases at J, with 14 bases between. CDR3 amino acids: CASSPPGKGHLNTEAFF. The CDR3 nucleotides read TGTGCCAGCTCACCACCGGGGAAGGGACACTTGAACACTGAAGCTTTCTTT.

J is TRBJ2-1 and V is TRBV7-9; 9 nucleotides match TRBD2. The germline gives CDR1 SEHNR, CDR2 FQNEAQ (reference sequence). CDR3 length equals 14 residues. V lost 2 bases, J lost 7 bases, and 3 bases stayed unmatched. CDR3 bases: TGTGCCAGCAGCTTATCCCTAGCGGGGAATGAGCAGTTCTTC. It translates to CASSLSLAGNEQFF.

The gene calls are TRBV7-2 and TRBJ2-3; 10 bases match TRBD2. This CDR3 has 16 residues. Germline V gives CDR1 SGHTA, CDR2 FQGNSA. The junction had 7 bases not matched to a gene; V was cut back by 2 bases and J by 5 bases. The CDR3 sequence is CASSLLLAGAGDTQYF. As DNA, the CDR3 is TGTGCCAGCAGCTTACTCCTAGCGGGAGCTGGAGATACGCAGTATTTT.

The chain uses TRBV19 and TRBJ2-1; D gene uncertain. Germline V lookup: CDR1 LNHDA, CDR2 SQIVND (reference sequence). The CDR3 consists of 13 residues. V lost 4 bases and J 4 bases, leaving 8 bases between the germline ends. For the CDR3, the DNA is TGTGCCAGTAGTAATCGAGTTTACAATGAGCAGTTCTTC. This codes for CASSNRVYNEQFF.

This chain uses TRBV24-1 with TRBJ2-2; 9 nucleotides align to TRBD2. Per germline, CDR1 KGHDR and CDR2 SFDVKD. The CDR3 has 16 amino acids. J was trimmed by 7 bases and V by 2 bases; bases with no gene match: 7. CDR3 in amino acids: CATSDSTSGTYGELFF. In DNA form, the CDR3 reads TGTGCCACCAGTGATTCGACTAGCGGCACCTACGGGGAGCTGTTTTTT.

On this clone itself: One end of the junction is discordant with germline, which a read error may explain. The J gene is TRBJ2-7, the V gene TRBV2; 10 bases match TRBD2. Germline V lookup: CDR1 SNHLY, CDR2 FYNNEI. The CDR3 sequence is 11 residues long. CDR3: CASSNGLAVPF. The DNA of the CDR3 is TGTGCCAGCAGTAACGGACTAGCGGTTCCTTTC.

This chain links TRBV5-1 with TRBJ2-1; TRBD1 matches at 9 bases. The germline V gene has CDR1 SGHRS and CDR2 YFSETQ. The trim removed 0 bases at V and 4 bases at J, leaving 2 bases unmatched. This CDR3 spans 15 amino acids. The CDR3 is CASSLAQGAYNEQFF. The CDR3 nucleotides are TGCGCCAGCAGCTTGGCACAGGGGGCTTACAATGAGCAGTTCTTC.

The J gene is TRBJ1-6, the V gene TRBV2; no definite D call. V lost 6 bases and J lost 8, with 17 bases in between. CDR1 is SNHLY, CDR2 FYNNEI, per germline. The CDR3 sequence is 15 residues long. This CDR3 is CASSKSTGGDSPLHF. The CDR3 coding sequence is TGTGCCAGCAGCAAATCGACGGGCGGGGATTCACCCCTCCACTTT.

This chain links TRBV15 with TRBJ2-7, with D maybe TRBD2 (6 bases). Germline V gene lookup returns CDR1 LNHNV and CDR2 YYDKDF (reference sequence). The V end lost 1 base, the J end lost 0 bases, and 10 bases lay between the germline ends. The CDR3 covers 15 residues. For the CDR3, the DNA is TGTGCCACCAGCAGAGGGGCGGGAAGCTCCTACGAGCAGTACTTC. This translates into CATSRGAGSSYEQYF.

The gene calls are TRBV4-3 and TRBJ2-7; TRBD1 agrees at 7 bases. Trimming removed 6 bases from V and 2 bases from J; junction bases left unmatched: 7. The germline V gene encodes CDR1 LGHNA and CDR2 YSLEER. The CDR3 contains 14 residues. For the CDR3, the DNA is TGCGCCAGCAGTACGAAGACAGGGACCTACGAGCAGTACTTC. This translates into CASSTKTGTYEQYF.

The CDR3 protein is CASRSRDRRADTQYF. As DNA, the CDR3 is TGTGCCAGTAGGAGCCGGGACAGGAGGGCAGATACGCAGTATTTT. The chain recombines TRBV19 with TRBJ2-3, with TRBD1 matching over 8 bases. CDR3 length equals 15 residues. CDR1 is LNHDA, CDR2 SQIVND, per germline (reference sequence). V was clipped by 6 bases and J by 4 bases; unmatched bases: 9.